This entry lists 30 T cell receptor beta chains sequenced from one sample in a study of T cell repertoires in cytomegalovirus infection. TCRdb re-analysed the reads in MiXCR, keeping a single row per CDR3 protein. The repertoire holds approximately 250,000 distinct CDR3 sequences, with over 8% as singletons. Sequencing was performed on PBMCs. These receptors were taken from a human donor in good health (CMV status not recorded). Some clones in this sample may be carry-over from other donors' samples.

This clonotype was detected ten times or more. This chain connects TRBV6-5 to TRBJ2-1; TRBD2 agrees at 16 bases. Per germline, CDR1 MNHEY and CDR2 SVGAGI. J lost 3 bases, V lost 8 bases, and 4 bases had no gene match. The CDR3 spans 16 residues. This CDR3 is CASGTSGGAGYNEQFF. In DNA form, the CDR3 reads TGTGCCAGCGGGACTAGCGGGGGGGCAGGCTACAATGAGCAGTTCTTC.

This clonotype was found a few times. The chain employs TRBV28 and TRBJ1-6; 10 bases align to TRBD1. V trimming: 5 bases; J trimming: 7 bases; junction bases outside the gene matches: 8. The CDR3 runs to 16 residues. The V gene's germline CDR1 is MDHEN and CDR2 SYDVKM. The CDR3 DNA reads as TGTGCCAGCAGTATACAACCGGGACAGGGGAATTCACCCCTCCACTTT. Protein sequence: CASSIQPGQGNSPLHF.

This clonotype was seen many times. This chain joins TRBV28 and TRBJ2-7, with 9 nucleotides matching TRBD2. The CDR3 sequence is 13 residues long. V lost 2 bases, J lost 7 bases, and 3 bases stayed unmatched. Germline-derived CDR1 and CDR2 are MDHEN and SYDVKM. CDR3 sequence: CASSLRLAGEQYF. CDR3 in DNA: TGTGCCAGCAGTTTACGCCTAGCGGGGGAGCAGTACTTC.

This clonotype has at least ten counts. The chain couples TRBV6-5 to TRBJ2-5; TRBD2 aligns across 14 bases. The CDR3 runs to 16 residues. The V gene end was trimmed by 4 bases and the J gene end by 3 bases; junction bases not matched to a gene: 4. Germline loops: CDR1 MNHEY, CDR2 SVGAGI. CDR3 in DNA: TGTGCCAGCAGTTCTCCGGGACTAGCGGGGGAAGAGACCCAGTACTTC. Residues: CASSSPGLAGEETQYF.

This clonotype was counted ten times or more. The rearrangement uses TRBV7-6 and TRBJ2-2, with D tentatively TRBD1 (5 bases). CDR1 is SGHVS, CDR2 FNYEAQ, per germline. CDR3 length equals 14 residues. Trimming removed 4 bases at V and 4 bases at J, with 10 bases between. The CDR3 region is CASSSARGTGELFF. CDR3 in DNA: TGTGCCAGCAGCTCTGCTAGGGGCACCGGGGAGCTGTTTTTT.

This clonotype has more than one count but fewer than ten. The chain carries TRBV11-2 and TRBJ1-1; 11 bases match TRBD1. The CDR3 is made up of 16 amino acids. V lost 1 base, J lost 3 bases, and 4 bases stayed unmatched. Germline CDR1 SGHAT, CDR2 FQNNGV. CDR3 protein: CASSLAPGQGDTEAFF. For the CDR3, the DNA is TGTGCCAGCAGCTTAGCCCCGGGACAGGGGGACACTGAAGCTTTCTTT.

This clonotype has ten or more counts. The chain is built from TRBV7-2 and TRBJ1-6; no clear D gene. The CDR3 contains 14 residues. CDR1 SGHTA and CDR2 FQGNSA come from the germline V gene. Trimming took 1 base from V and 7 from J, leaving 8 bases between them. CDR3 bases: TGTGCCAGCAGCTTAGTGAATTACAATTCACCCCTCCACTTT. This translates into CASSLVNYNSPLHF.

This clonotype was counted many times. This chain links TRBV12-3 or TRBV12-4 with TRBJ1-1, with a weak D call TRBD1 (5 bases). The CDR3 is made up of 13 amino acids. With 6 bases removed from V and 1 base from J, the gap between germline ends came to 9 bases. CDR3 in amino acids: CASRKDKNTEAFF. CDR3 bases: TGTGCCAGCAGAAAGGACAAGAACACTGAAGCTTTCTTT.

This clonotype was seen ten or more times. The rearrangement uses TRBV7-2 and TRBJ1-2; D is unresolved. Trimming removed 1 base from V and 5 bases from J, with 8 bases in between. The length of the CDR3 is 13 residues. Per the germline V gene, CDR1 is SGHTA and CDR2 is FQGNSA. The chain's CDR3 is CASSLGVGYGYTF. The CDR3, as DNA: TGTGCCAGCAGCTTAGGGGTAGGGTATGGCTACACCTTC. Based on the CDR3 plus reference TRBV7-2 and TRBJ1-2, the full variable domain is GAGVSQSPSNKVTEKGKDVELRCDPISGHTALYWYRQSLGQGLEFLIYFQGNSAPDKSGLPSDRFSAERTGGSVSTLTIQRTQQEDSAVYLCASSLGVGYGYTFGSGTRLTVV.

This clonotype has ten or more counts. The CDR3 here is CASSIIDTEAFF. In DNA form, the CDR3 reads TGTGCCAGCAGCATAATCGACACTGAAGCTTTCTTT. The J gene is TRBJ1-1, the V gene TRBV7-9; no reliable D call. The CDR3 has 12 amino acids. Germline V gene data show CDR1 as SEHNR and CDR2 as FQNEAQ (reference sequence). V was cut by 5 bases and J by 3 bases, with 7 bases left in between.

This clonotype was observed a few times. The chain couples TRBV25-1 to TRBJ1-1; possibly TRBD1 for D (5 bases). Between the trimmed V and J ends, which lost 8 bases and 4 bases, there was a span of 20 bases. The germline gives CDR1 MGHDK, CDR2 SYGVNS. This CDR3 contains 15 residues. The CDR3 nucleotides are TGTGCCAGCTACGGACCAGGGCGGGGGGGCACTGAAGCTTTCTTT. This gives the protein CASYGPGRGGTEAFF. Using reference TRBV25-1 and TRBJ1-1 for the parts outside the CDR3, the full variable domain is EADIYQTPRYLVIGTGKKITLECSQTMGHDKMYWYQQDPGMELHLIHYSYGVNSTEKGDLSSESTVSRIRTEHFPLTLESARPSHTSQYLCASYGPGRGGTEAFFGQGTRLTVV.

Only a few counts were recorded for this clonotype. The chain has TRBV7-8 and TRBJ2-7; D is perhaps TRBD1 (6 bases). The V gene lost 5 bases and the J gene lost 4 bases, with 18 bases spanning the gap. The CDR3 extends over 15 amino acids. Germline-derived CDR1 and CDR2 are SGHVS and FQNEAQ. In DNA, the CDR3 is TGTGCCAGCAGCCAAACCCCCGGACAGCTGTACGAGCAGTACTTC. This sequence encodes CASSQTPGQLYEQYF.

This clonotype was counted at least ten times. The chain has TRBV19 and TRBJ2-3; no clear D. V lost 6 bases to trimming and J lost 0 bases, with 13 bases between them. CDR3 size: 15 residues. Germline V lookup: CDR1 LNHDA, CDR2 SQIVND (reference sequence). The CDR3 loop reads CASSSPGLSTDTQYF. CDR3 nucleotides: TGTGCCAGTAGCAGCCCGGGCCTTAGCACAGATACGCAGTATTTT.

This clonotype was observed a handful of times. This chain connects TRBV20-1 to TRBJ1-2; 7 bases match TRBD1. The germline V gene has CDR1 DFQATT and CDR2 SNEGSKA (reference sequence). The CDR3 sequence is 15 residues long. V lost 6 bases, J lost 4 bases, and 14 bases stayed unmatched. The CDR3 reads CSATPTGSIVYGYTF. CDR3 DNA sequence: TGCAGTGCAACGCCGACAGGGTCGATTGTCTATGGCTACACCTTC.

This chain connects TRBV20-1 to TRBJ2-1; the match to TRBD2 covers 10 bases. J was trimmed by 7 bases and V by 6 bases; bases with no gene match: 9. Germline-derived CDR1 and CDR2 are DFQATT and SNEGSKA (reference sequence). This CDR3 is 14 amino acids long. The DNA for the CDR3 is TGCAGTGCCCAACAGCGGGGGGGCTGGAATGAGCAGTTCTTC. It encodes CSAQQRGGWNEQFF.

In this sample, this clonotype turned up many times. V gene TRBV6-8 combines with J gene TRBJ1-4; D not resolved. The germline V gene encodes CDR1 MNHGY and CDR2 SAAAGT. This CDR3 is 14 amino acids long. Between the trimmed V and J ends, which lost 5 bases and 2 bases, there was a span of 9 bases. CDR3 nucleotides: TGTGCCAGCAGTCCCCTGAGTACTAATGAAAAACTGTTTTTT. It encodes CASSPLSTNEKLFF.

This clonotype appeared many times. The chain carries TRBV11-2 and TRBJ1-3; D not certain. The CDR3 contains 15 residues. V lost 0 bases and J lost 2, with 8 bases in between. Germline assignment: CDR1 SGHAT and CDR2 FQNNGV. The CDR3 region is CASSLDRSTGNTIYF. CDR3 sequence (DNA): TGTGCCAGCAGCTTAGACAGAAGCACTGGAAACACCATATATTTT.

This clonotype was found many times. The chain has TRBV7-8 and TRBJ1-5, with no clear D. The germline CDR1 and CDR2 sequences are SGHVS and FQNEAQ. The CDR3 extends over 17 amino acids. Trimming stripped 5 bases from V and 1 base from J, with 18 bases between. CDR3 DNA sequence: TGTGCCAGCAGCGTGAGGGCAGTTCGGAACAGCAATCAGCCCCAGCATTTT. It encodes CASSVRAVRNSNQPQHF.

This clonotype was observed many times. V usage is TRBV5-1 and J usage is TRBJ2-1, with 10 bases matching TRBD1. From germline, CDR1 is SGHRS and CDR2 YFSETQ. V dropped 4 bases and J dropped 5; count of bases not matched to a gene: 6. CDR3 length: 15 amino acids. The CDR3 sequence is CASSADRGKHNEQFF. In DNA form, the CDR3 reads TGCGCCAGCAGCGCGGACAGGGGGAAACACAATGAGCAGTTCTTC.

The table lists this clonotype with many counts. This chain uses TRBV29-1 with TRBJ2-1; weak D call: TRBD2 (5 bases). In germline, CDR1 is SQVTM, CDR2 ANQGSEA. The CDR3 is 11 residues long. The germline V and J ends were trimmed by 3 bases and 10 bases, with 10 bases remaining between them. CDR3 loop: CSVEMPGEQFF. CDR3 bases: TGCAGCGTTGAGATGCCGGGGGAGCAGTTCTTC.

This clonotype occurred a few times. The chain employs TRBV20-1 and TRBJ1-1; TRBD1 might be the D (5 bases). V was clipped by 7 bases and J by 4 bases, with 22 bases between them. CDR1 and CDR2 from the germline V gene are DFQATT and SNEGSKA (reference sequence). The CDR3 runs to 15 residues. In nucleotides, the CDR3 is TGCAGTGTCCCCCAGGGTAAGGGGCCGGGCACTGAAGCTTTCTTT. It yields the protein CSVPQGKGPGTEAFF.

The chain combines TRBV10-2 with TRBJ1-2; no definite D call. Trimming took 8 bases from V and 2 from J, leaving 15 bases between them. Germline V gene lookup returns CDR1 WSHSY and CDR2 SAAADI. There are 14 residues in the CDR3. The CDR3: CASADGWANYGYTF. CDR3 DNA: TGCGCCAGCGCCGACGGCTGGGCCAACTATGGCTACACCTTC.

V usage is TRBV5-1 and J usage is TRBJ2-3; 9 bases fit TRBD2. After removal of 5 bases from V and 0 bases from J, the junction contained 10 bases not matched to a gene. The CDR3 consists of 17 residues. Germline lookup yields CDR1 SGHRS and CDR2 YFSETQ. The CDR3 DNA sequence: TGCGCCAGCAGACTGGTGGGACTAGCAGCTAGCACAGATACGCAGTATTTT. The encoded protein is CASRLVGLAASTDTQYF.

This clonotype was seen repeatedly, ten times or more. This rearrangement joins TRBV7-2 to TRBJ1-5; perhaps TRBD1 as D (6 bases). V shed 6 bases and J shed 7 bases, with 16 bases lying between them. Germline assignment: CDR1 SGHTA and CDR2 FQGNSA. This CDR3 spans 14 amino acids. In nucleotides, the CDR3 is TGTGCCAGCAGACGTACAGGGTTTGGCCAGCCCCAGCATTTT. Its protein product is CASRRTGFGQPQHF.

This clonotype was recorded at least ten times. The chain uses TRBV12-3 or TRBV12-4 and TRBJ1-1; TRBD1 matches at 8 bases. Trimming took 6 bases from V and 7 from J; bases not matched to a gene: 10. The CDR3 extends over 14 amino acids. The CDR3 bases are TGTGCCAGCAGGAGTACTGGGACAGGATATGAAGCTTTCTTT. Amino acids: CASRSTGTGYEAFF.

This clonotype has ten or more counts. The CDR3 region has the DNA TGTGCCAGCAGCTTAGTAAAGGGACAGGGGTCCTACAATGAGCAGTTCTTC. Its protein is CASSLVKGQGSYNEQFF. The chain links TRBV7-8 to TRBJ2-1; 10 nucleotides align to TRBD1. Germline assignment: CDR1 SGHVS and CDR2 FQNEAQ. The trim removed 1 base at V and 1 base at J, leaving 4 bases unmatched. CDR3 length equals 17 residues.

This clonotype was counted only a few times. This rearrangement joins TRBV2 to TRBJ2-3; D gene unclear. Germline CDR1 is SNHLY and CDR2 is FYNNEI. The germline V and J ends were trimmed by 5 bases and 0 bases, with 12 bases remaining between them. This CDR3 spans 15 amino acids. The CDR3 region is CASSTPPGSTDTQYF. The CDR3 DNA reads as TGTGCCAGCAGTACCCCACCAGGAAGCACAGATACGCAGTATTTT.

CDR3 region: CASSYEKRPRRDTGELFF. The CDR3 region has the DNA TGTGCCAGCAGTTACGAAAAGAGGCCCCGGAGGGACACCGGGGAGCTGTTTTTT. The chain has TRBV6-2 or TRBV6-3 and TRBJ2-2; perhaps TRBD2 as D (6 bases). V was pared by 2 bases and J by 3 bases, with 19 bases between. The germline V gene has CDR1 MNHEY and CDR2 SVGEGT. This CDR3 has 18 residues.

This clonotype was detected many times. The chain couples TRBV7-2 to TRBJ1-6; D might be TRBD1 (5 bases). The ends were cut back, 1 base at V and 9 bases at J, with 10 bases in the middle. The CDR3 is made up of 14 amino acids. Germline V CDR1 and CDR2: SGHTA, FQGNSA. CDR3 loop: CASSLEGTGSPLHF. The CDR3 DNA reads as TGTGCCAGCAGCTTAGAGGGGACGGGTTCACCCCTCCACTTT. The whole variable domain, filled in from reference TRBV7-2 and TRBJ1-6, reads GAGVSQSPSNKVTEKGKDVELRCDPISGHTALYWYRQSLGQGLEFLIYFQGNSAPDKSGLPSDRFSAERTGGSVSTLTIQRTQQEDSAVYLCASSLEGTGSPLHFGNGTRLTVT.

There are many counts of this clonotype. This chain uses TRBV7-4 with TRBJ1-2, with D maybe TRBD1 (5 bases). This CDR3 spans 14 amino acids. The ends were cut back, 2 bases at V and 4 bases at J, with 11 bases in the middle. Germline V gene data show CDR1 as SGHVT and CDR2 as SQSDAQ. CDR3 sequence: CASSLRGTSYGYTF. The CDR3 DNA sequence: TGTGCCAGCAGCTTACGGGGGACGTCCTATGGCTACACCTTC.